The source of this T cell receptor beta chain is a study of T cells in Graves' hyperthyroidism and ophthalmopathy. This clonotype occurred many times. Antigen: not known. Germline CDR1 SNHLY, CDR2 FYNNEI. The CDR3 extends over 15 amino acids. V was trimmed by 6 bases and J by 2 bases, leaving 14 bases between them. RNA transcripts gave rise to amplified TCR beta CDR3 regions. When the TCR CDR3 underwent first-round RT-PCR, the HTBI primer set was used. TCRdb re-analysed the multiplex PCR reads in MiXCR, keeping a single row per CDR3 protein. In the table there are about 640,000 distinct CDR3 sequences, around 20% of which are singletons. Individuals with ophthalmopathy presented a Clinical Activity Score of at least 3, a NOSPECS grade of at least 4 and a duration under 3 months. The study excluded patients with uncontrolled infection, other autoimmune disease, pregnancy or lactation. Study observations and caveats: Ophthalmopathy was identified by the model a median 6.5 months ahead of onset.

The chain combines TRBV2 with TRBJ1-5, with a tentative D call TRBD1 (6 bases). The specimen sequenced was blood. The clonotype was recovered from a man younger than 45 with Graves' ophthalmopathy. The CDR3: CASRAQGGGNQPQHF. DNA for the CDR3: TGTGCCAGCAGGGCACAGGGAGGAGGCAATCAGCCCCAGCATTTT.